Below, one T cell receptor (beta chain) is given with its context. The antigen is not known. This sample stems from a study of T cell responses to AZD1222 COVID-19 vaccine. General observations from the study: Females made up more of the donors, who were largely white British, and clonal diversity may have come out too low. Every sample of the repertoires postdated the peak T cell response.

Using immunoSEQ multiplex PCR, the repertoire was profiled, and TCRdb retains in-frame clones only, with some absent. The data show about 120,000 clones, about 90% seen once. The sample was peripheral blood, taken on day 0 of AZD1222 vaccination. The TCR comes from an adult in good health.

CDR3 in amino acids: CASSPKFFAEGEKLFF. In nucleotides, the CDR3 is TGTGCCAGCAGCCCCAAGTTCTTTGCGGAGGGCGAAAAACTGTTTTTT. V is TRBV27 and J is TRBJ1-4, with D unresolved. Germline V gives CDR1 MNHEY, CDR2 SMNVEV (reference sequence). Trimming took off 6 bases at V and 8 bases at J, with 22 bases between the two ends. The CDR3 spans 16 residues. Supplemented by reference TRBV27 and TRBJ1-4, the full variable domain reads EAQVTQNPRYLITVTGKKLTVTCSQNMNHEYMSWYRQDPGLGLRQIYYSMNVEVTDKGDVPEGYKVSRKEKRNFPLILESPSPNQTSLYFCASSPKFFAEGEKLFFGSGTQLSVL.